The next 20 T cell receptor beta chains were all read from a single sample in a study of blood T cell repertoires in COVID-19. This table comes from immunoSEQ multiplex PCR, and its TCRdb copy is limited to in-frame clones, with some not included. The table has some 80,000 clones, 70% to 90% seen once; the top ten hold about 21%. The sequenced sample consisted of peripheral blood. These receptors were collected from a human donor in a cohort sampled during active COVID-19.

A few counts support this clone. This chain joins TRBV2 and TRBJ2-5, with D possibly matching TRBD1 (5 bases). CDR3 size: 15 residues. V lost 2 bases and J 2 bases, leaving 12 bases between the germline ends. The germline CDR1 and CDR2 sequences are SNHLY and FYNNEI. In nucleotides, the CDR3 is TGTGCCAGCAGTGAACAGGGTTTTGGACAAGAGACCCAGTACTTC. It yields the protein CASSEQGFGQETQYF. Combining the CDR3 with reference TRBV2 and TRBJ2-5 gives the whole variable domain EPEVTQTPSHQVTQMGQEVILRCVPISNHLYFYWYRQILGQKVEFLVSFYNNEISEKSEIFDDQFSVERPDGSNFTLKIRSTKLEDSAMYFCASSEQGFGQETQYFGPGTRLLVL.

This chain uses TRBV11-2 with TRBJ1-2, with no clear D. The CDR3 extends over 13 amino acids. Trimming removed 7 bases from V and 9 bases from J, with 18 bases in between. Germline V CDR1 and CDR2: SGHAT, FQNNGV. The CDR3 here is CASTQLEQISYTF. In DNA form, the CDR3 reads TGTGCCAGCACCCAACTCGAACAGATAAGCTACACCTTC.

This clone showed up just a few times. The CDR3 sequence is CATKGDRYGYTF. Here the CDR3 DNA reads TGTGCCACCAAGGGCGACAGGTATGGCTACACCTTC. V gene TRBV15 combines with J gene TRBJ1-2, with D possibly TRBD1 on 6 matching bases. The CDR3 runs to 12 residues. Per the germline V gene, CDR1 is LNHNV and CDR2 is YYDKDF (reference sequence). V was cut by 7 bases and J by 5 bases, with 11 bases left in between.

Comment on this clone: This specimen includes other DNA sequences encoding the same CDR3. The chain carries TRBV2 and TRBJ1-5; D perhaps matches TRBD1 (6 bases). Germline V gene lookup returns CDR1 SNHLY and CDR2 FYNNEI. The CDR3 is 14 amino acids. V was cut by 3 bases and J by 8 bases, with 14 bases left in between. The CDR3 coding sequence is TGTGCCAGCAGTGAGCAGGGGACCAGGGAGCCCCAGCATTTT. This gives the protein CASSEQGTREPQHF.

This clone was found once. V usage is TRBV28 and J usage is TRBJ2-1, with D possibly being TRBD2 (6 bases). Trimming removed 3 bases at V and 0 bases at J, with 18 bases between. This CDR3 has 18 residues. Per germline, CDR1 MDHEN and CDR2 SYDVKM. The CDR3 DNA reads as TGTGCCAGCAGTTTTACCGCGGGGAAGGCCCACTCCTACAATGAGCAGTTCTTC. It translates to CASSFTAGKAHSYNEQFF.

V is TRBV3-1 (or the pseudogene TRBV3-2) and J is TRBJ2-5; tentatively, D is TRBD1 (5 bases). V was clipped by 2 bases and J by 2 bases, with 9 bases between them. The CDR3 consists of 14 residues. Germline V lookup: CDR1 LGHDT, CDR2 YNNKEL (reference sequence). The CDR3 nucleotides are TGTGCCAGCAGCCAACAGGGCATACAAGAGACCCAGTACTTC. Translating it yields CASSQQGIQETQYF.

The chain is built from TRBV19 and TRBJ1-5; 9 nucleotides match TRBD1. V was clipped by 4 bases and J by 6 bases; unmatched bases: 1. Germline CDR1 is LNHDA and CDR2 is SQIVND (reference sequence). The CDR3 has 13 residues. DNA of the CDR3: TGTGCCAGTAGTAAACAGGGGGCTCAGCCCCAGCATTTT. Protein sequence: CASSKQGAQPQHF.

The chain is built from TRBV7-9 and TRBJ2-7, with TRBD1 as a possible D gene (6 bases). This CDR3 is built from 15 residues. Deletions cut 5 bases from V and 3 bases from J, with 17 bases between. CDR1 and CDR2 (germline): SEHNR, FQNEAQ (reference sequence). In DNA, the CDR3 is TGTGCCAGCAGCCCCGACCCGGGACACTTCTACGAGCAGTACTTC. Translated, it gives CASSPDPGHFYEQYF.

This chain joins TRBV18 and TRBJ2-1; maybe TRBD1 (6 bases). Germline CDR1 KGHSH, CDR2 LQKENI. V lost 3 bases and J 4 bases, leaving 19 bases between the germline ends. The CDR3 has 17 amino acids. The DNA for the CDR3 is TGTGCCAGCTCACCGCAAAACCCCAGGGGTACTTACAATGAGCAGTTCTTC. It specifies CASSPQNPRGTYNEQFF.

This chain uses TRBV19 with TRBJ1-6; 9 bases are a match to TRBD1. Losses at the gene ends were 4 bases for V and 10 bases for J; bases not matched to a gene: 8. The CDR3 is 15 amino acids. Germline V gives CDR1 LNHDA, CDR2 SQIVND (reference sequence). The CDR3 nucleotides are TGTGCCAGTAGTAGCGGACAGGGGAAGGGATCACCCCTCCACTTT. Its protein is CASSSGQGKGSPLHF.

This rearrangement joins TRBV7-9 to TRBJ2-2, with 8 bases aligning to TRBD2. Germline V lookup: CDR1 SEHNR, CDR2 FQNEAQ (reference sequence). Trimming took 4 bases from V and 1 from J; bases not matched to a gene: 5. The length of the CDR3 is 16 residues. The CDR3 protein is CASSWSGGENTGELFF. In nucleotides, the CDR3 is TGTGCCAGCAGCTGGTCGGGGGGGGAGAACACCGGGGAGCTGTTTTTT.

This rearrangement joins TRBV14 to TRBJ1-1; 10 bases are shared with TRBD1. V was pared by 4 bases and J by 3 bases, with 11 bases of the junction left unmatched. The CDR3 has 17 amino acids. Germline lookup yields CDR1 SGHDN and CDR2 FVKESK. The CDR3 protein is CASSPRQGATMYTEAFF. In DNA form, the CDR3 reads TGTGCCAGCAGCCCCAGACAGGGGGCCACGATGTACACTGAAGCTTTCTTT.

V usage is TRBV20-1 and J usage is TRBJ1-6; D might be TRBD1 (6 bases). Germline lookup yields CDR1 DFQATT and CDR2 SNEGSKA (reference sequence). The CDR3 totals 13 residues. Trimming stripped 3 bases from V and 10 bases from J, with 13 bases between. The CDR3: CSASEGGGSPLHF. CDR3 nucleotides: TGCAGTGCTAGTGAGGGGGGAGGATCACCCCTCCACTTT.

J is TRBJ2-1 and V is TRBV7-2; 9 bases fit TRBD1. CDR3 length equals 18 residues. Germline loops: CDR1 SGHTA, CDR2 FQGNSA. Losses at the gene ends were 5 bases for V and 5 bases for J; bases not matched to a gene: 16. The CDR3 DNA is TGTGCCAGCAGCCCGGGACAGGGATGGGGAGATGGGGACAATGAGCAGTTCTTC. It specifies CASSPGQGWGDGDNEQFF.

The rearrangement joins TRBV6-5 to TRBJ2-2, with TRBD1 identical over 7 bases. This CDR3 has 15 amino acids. Trimming cost V 7 bases and J 2 bases; bases outside gene matches: 7. Germline CDR1 MNHEY, CDR2 SVGAGI. CDR3 DNA: TGTGCCAGCACCACAGGGGCGCCTAACACCGGGGAGCTGTTTTTT. Amino acid sequence: CASTTGAPNTGELFF.

This CDR3 is CASSQVPGVGGYTF. In nucleotides, the CDR3 is TGTGCCAGCAGCCAAGTTCCAGGGGTGGGTGGCTACACCTTC. The chain joins TRBV3-1 (or the pseudogene TRBV3-2) to TRBJ1-2; TRBD1 is a possible D gene (6 bases). This CDR3 spans 14 amino acids. V was shortened by 1 base and J by 7 bases, with 13 bases between the two germline ends. Per germline, CDR1 LGHDT and CDR2 YNNKEL (reference sequence).

V usage is TRBV9 and J usage is TRBJ1-2, with D possibly being TRBD1 (6 bases). The CDR3 has 15 amino acids. CDR1 and CDR2 from the germline V gene are SGDLS and YYNGEE. The ends were cut back, 4 bases at V and 4 bases at J, with 17 bases in the middle. The CDR3 DNA reads as TGTGCCAGCAGCCTCGGGACAACTCGGGGCTATGGCTACACCTTC. This sequence encodes CASSLGTTRGYGYTF.

The J gene is TRBJ2-3, the V gene TRBV2, with 11 bases matching TRBD2. The germline CDR1 and CDR2 sequences are SNHLY and FYNNEI. This CDR3 has 15 residues. Trimming took 5 bases from V and 4 from J; bases not matched to a gene: 5. CDR3 sequence (DNA): TGTGCCAGCAGTACTAGCGGGAGATCACCAGATACGCAGTATTTT. Encoded protein: CASSTSGRSPDTQYF.

This clone was counted once. The gene calls are TRBV6-2 or TRBV6-3 and TRBJ1-3, with 9 nucleotides matching TRBD1. With 5 bases clipped from V and 1 base from J, the junction kept 3 bases outside the gene matches. Germline CDR1 MNHEY, CDR2 SVGEGT. The CDR3 has 15 amino acids. The CDR3: CASSQQGASGNTIYF. CDR3 nucleotide sequence: TGTGCCAGCAGTCAACAGGGGGCTTCTGGAAACACCATATATTTT.

This clone was seen a few times. J is TRBJ2-5 and V is TRBV19, with 7 bases matching TRBD2. CDR1 and CDR2 (germline): LNHDA, SQIVND (reference sequence). The CDR3 totals 13 residues. The J segment lost 5 bases and the V segment lost 5 bases, leaving 5 bases of the junction unmatched. CDR3 sequence (DNA): TGTGCCAGTAGTGAGACTAGCTTGGAGACCCAGTACTTC. As protein: CASSETSLETQYF. The variable domain in full, with the rest retrieved from reference TRBV19 and TRBJ2-5, is DGGITQSPKYLFRKEGQNVTLSCEQNLNHDAMYWYRQDPGQGLRLIYYSQIVNDFQKGDIAEGYSVSREKKESFPLTVTSAQKNPTAFYLCASSETSLETQYFGPGTRLLVL.